These 25 T cell receptor beta chains share one sample of origin, sequenced in a study of cytomegalovirus exposure and HLA in healthy donors. PCR used 60 Vbeta primers and 13 Jbeta primers. Using immunoSEQ multiplex PCR, the repertoire was profiled, and TCRdb retains in-frame clones only, with some absent. The data hold 130,000 or so clones, with 80% to 90% observed a single time. The sequencing input was PBMCs. The receptors shown here come from a woman aged 18 to 35 in good health and CMV-seropositive.

The chain carries TRBV28 and TRBJ1-6; D not certain. This CDR3 has 13 residues. The germline V gene encodes CDR1 MDHEN and CDR2 SYDVKM. With 2 bases removed from V and 6 bases from J, the gap between germline ends came to 5 bases. The CDR3 DNA reads TGTGCCAGCAGTTTACTGAGTAATTCACCCCTCCACTTT. Its translation is CASSLLSNSPLHF.

The chain combines TRBV7-3 with TRBJ2-5; 8 nucleotides match TRBD2. Trimming cost V 4 bases and J 4 bases; bases outside gene matches: 5. Germline CDR1 SGHTA, CDR2 FQGTGA. The CDR3 extends over 14 amino acids. DNA of the CDR3: TGTGCCAGCAGCTCCCGGGGGGGCGCAGAGACCCAGTACTTC. It encodes CASSSRGGAETQYF.

The chain joins TRBV29-1 to TRBJ2-1; perhaps TRBD2 as D (6 bases). The CDR3 is 16 residues long. Trimming pared 4 bases from V and 4 bases from J, leaving 20 bases between. CDR1 is SQVTM, CDR2 ANQGSEA, per germline. In DNA, the CDR3 is TGCAGCGTTGGGGGGGTGATAGGGACTTCGTACAATGAGCAGTTCTTC. Protein product: CSVGGVIGTSYNEQFF.

This chain connects TRBV18 to TRBJ2-7; D is ambiguous. Germline loops: CDR1 KGHSH, CDR2 LQKENI. The CDR3 has 16 residues. The germline V and J ends were trimmed by 0 bases and 3 bases, with 15 bases remaining between them. CDR3 in amino acids: CASSPPNKGRLYEQYF. The CDR3 coding sequence is TGTGCCAGCTCACCACCGAACAAAGGTCGACTCTACGAGCAGTACTTC.

The V gene is TRBV5-1, the J gene TRBJ1-5; 7 bases are a match to TRBD1. Trimming at V came to 0 bases and at J to 9 bases, leaving 6 bases not matched to a gene. Germline V gene data show CDR1 as SGHRS and CDR2 as YFSETQ. This CDR3 is 14 amino acids long. DNA for the CDR3: TGCGCCAGCAGCTTGGAGTCAGGGGGAGGGCCCCAGCATTTT. This codes for CASSLESGGGPQHF.

The J gene is TRBJ2-1, the V gene TRBV7-9, with 8 bases that match TRBD1. V was pared by 1 base and J by 5 bases, with 7 bases of the junction left unmatched. The CDR3 is made up of 16 amino acids. The germline V gene has CDR1 SEHNR and CDR2 FQNEAQ (reference sequence). CDR3 nucleotides: TGTGCCAGCAGCTTAGGTCGGACAGGGTTGGACAATGAGCAGTTCTTC. This sequence encodes CASSLGRTGLDNEQFF.

CDR3 nucleotide sequence: TGTGCCAGCAGTTCCTTACAAGCGGGGGATACAGAGACCCAGTACTTC. Encoded protein: CASSSLQAGDTETQYF. This rearrangement joins TRBV27 to TRBJ2-5, with 8 nucleotides matching TRBD2. V lost 4 bases, J lost 4 bases, and 11 bases stayed unmatched. CDR1 is MNHEY, CDR2 SMNVEV, per germline (reference sequence). The CDR3 is made up of 16 amino acids.

The chain is built from TRBV7-3 and TRBJ2-3; D might be TRBD1 (5 bases). The CDR3 covers 15 residues. Deletions cut 1 base from V and 6 bases from J, with 14 bases between. Germline CDR1 and CDR2: SGHTA and FQGTGA. The CDR3 DNA reads as TGTGCCAGCAGCTTAAGGGCAGGGCCGGCGGATACGCAGTATTTT. Its translation is CASSLRAGPADTQYF.

The chain links TRBV7-2 to TRBJ2-7, with 9 bases aligning to TRBD1. V dropped 9 bases and J dropped 3; count of bases not matched to a gene: 9. The CDR3 sequence is 14 residues long. Germline V gene data show CDR1 as SGHTA and CDR2 as FQGNSA. The CDR3 region is CARHRTGEFYEQYF. Written as DNA, the CDR3 is TGTGCCAGGCACCGGACAGGGGAGTTCTACGAGCAGTACTTC.

Concerning this clone itself: One junction end disagrees with the germline gene, perhaps due to a read error. This sequence joins TRBV7-9 and TRBJ2-7, with 8 positions matching TRBD2. This CDR3 comprises 18 residues. Germline assignment: CDR1 SEHNR and CDR2 FQNEAQ (reference sequence). The CDR3: CSSSPRPGDAGGTYEQYF. CDR3 sequence (DNA): TGTTCCAGCAGCCCTCGGCCCGGGGATGCGGGGGGAACCTACGAGCAGTACTTC. The complete variable domain, with remaining parts taken from reference TRBV7-9 and TRBJ2-7, reads DTGVSQNPRHKITKRGQNVTFRCDPISEHNRLYWYRQTLGQGPEFLTYFQNEAQLEKSRLLSDRFSAERPKGSFSTLEIQRTEQGDSAMYLCSSSPRPGDAGGTYEQYFGPGTRLTVT.

As DNA, the CDR3 is TGTGCCAGCAGCTTAGATCTTCCACACCTTGAAGCTTTCTTT. Its protein is CASSLDLPHLEAFF. The chain links TRBV11-2 to TRBJ1-1; D remains ambiguous. The CDR3 totals 14 residues. Trimming took 0 bases from V and 7 from J, leaving 12 bases between them. The V gene's germline CDR1 is SGHAT and CDR2 FQNNGV.

This clone has just a few counts. The genes are TRBV6-6 and TRBJ1-5; no clear D gene. Germline-derived CDR1 and CDR2 are MNHNY and SVGAGI (reference sequence). This CDR3 has 13 residues. Trimming took 5 bases from V and 4 from J, leaving 9 bases between them. CDR3 bases: TGTGCCAGCAGTAGTACATGGAATCAGCCCCAGCATTTT. Translated: CASSSTWNQPQHF.

The J gene is TRBJ1-1, the V gene TRBV27, with D maybe TRBD1 (6 bases). The length of the CDR3 is 12 residues. The germline V gene has CDR1 MNHEY and CDR2 SMNVEV (reference sequence). Trimming took off 8 bases at V and 2 bases at J, with 9 bases between the two ends. For the CDR3, the DNA is TGTGCCAGCGGGACACTTAACACTGAAGCTTTCTTT. It encodes CASGTLNTEAFF.

The chain uses TRBV5-3 and TRBJ1-5; 7 bases are shared with TRBD1. TRBV5-3 carries the ORF label, with uncertain function. CDR3 length: 18 residues. V trimming: 5 bases; J trimming: 1 base; junction bases outside the gene matches: 15. The CDR3 spells CARRPGTDPPGSNQPQHF. The CDR3 DNA reads as TGTGCCAGAAGACCAGGGACAGACCCGCCGGGGAGCAATCAGCCCCAGCATTTT.

The chain combines TRBV19 with TRBJ2-5; possible D gene TRBD2, 6 bases. The length of the CDR3 is 14 residues. Trimming left V 4 bases short and J 2 bases short, with 11 bases between. Germline V CDR1 and CDR2: LNHDA, SQIVND (reference sequence). The CDR3 sequence is CASSSRGNQETQYF. CDR3 in DNA: TGTGCCAGTAGTAGCCGGGGGAATCAAGAGACCCAGTACTTC.

J is TRBJ2-1 and V is TRBV5-6, with 10 bases lining up with TRBD2. Trimming took 3 bases from V and 0 from J; bases not matched to a gene: 9. The CDR3 covers 18 residues. The germline gives CDR1 SGHDT, CDR2 YYEEEE. The DNA of the CDR3 is TGTGCCAGCAGCTCGTTTAGCGGGGGGCCCAGCTCCTACAATGAGCAGTTCTTC. It encodes CASSSFSGGPSSYNEQFF.

The chain joins TRBV9 to TRBJ2-3; D unclear. The CDR3 consists of 13 residues. The V gene lost 0 bases and the J gene lost 7 bases, with 9 bases spanning the gap. Germline-derived CDR1 and CDR2 are SGDLS and YYNGEE. The CDR3: CASSVENSNTQYF. As DNA, the CDR3 is TGTGCCAGCAGCGTAGAGAACTCTAATACGCAGTATTTT.

V and J are TRBV5-6 and TRBJ1-2; possible D gene TRBD1, 6 bases. Germline-derived CDR1 and CDR2 are SGHDT and YYEEEE. Trimming pared 5 bases from V and 2 bases from J, leaving 10 bases between. The CDR3 sequence is 13 residues long. DNA of the CDR3: TGTGCCAGCAGTCCTACAGGGAACTATGGCTACACCTTC. It encodes CASSPTGNYGYTF.

The CDR3 sequence is CASSLDRGEKLFF. The CDR3 nucleotides are TGTGCCAGCAGCTTGGACAGGGGTGAAAAACTGTTTTTT. The chain joins TRBV5-4 to TRBJ1-4; TRBD1 aligns across 7 bases. The junction had 0 bases not matched to a gene; V was cut back by 0 bases and J by 7 bases. Germline CDR1 reads SGHNT; CDR2 reads YYREEE (reference sequence). The CDR3 has 13 amino acids. The full variable domain, rest sourced from reference TRBV5-4 and TRBJ1-4, is ETGVTQSPTHLIKTRGQQVTLRCSSQSGHNTVSWYQQALGQGPQFIFQYYREEENGRGNFPPRFSGLQFPNYSSELNVNALELDDSALYLCASSLDRGEKLFFGSGTQLSVL.

V gene TRBV5-1 combines with J gene TRBJ2-7; no clear D. Trimming took 0 bases from V and 1 from J, leaving 8 bases between them. The CDR3 spans 14 residues. Germline V lookup: CDR1 SGHRS, CDR2 YFSETQ. CDR3 nucleotide sequence: TGCGCCAGCAGCTTGGTGTCAGGATCCTACGAGCAGTACTTC. This encodes CASSLVSGSYEQYF.

This clone was recorded once. The chain uses TRBV11-2 and TRBJ2-1, with 7 bases fitting TRBD2. The CDR3 extends over 15 amino acids. Germline loops: CDR1 SGHAT, CDR2 FQNNGV. Trimming at V came to 0 bases and at J to 6 bases, leaving 5 bases not matched to a gene. In DNA form, the CDR3 reads TGTGCCAGCAGCTTAGATGTAGCTAGCGGCAATGAGCAGTTCTTC. This encodes CASSLDVASGNEQFF.

This rearrangement joins TRBV5-6 to TRBJ2-3; D perhaps matches TRBD1 (5 bases). CDR3 length equals 14 residues. Germline assignment: CDR1 SGHDT and CDR2 YYEEEE. Trimming removed 4 bases from V and 0 bases from J, with 9 bases in between. CDR3 in amino acids: CASSGAASTDTQYF. The CDR3 region has the DNA TGTGCCAGCAGCGGGGCAGCTAGCACAGATACGCAGTATTTT.

V is TRBV27 and J is TRBJ1-1; D is possibly TRBD1 (5 bases). This CDR3 spans 16 amino acids. Trimming took 6 bases from V and 0 from J, leaving 17 bases between them. Germline-derived CDR1 and CDR2 are MNHEY and SMNVEV (reference sequence). CDR3 loop: CASREPPQDMNTEAFF. DNA of the CDR3: TGTGCCAGCAGAGAACCCCCACAGGATATGAACACTGAAGCTTTCTTT.

The chain carries TRBV5-1 and TRBJ1-1; 9 bases agree with TRBD1. The CDR3 consists of 15 residues. V trimming: 1 base; J trimming: 1 base; junction bases outside the gene matches: 2. Germline CDR1 is SGHRS and CDR2 is YFSETQ. CDR3 DNA sequence: TGCGCCAGCAGCTTGTCGACAGGGGGGAACACTGAAGCTTTCTTT. It yields the protein CASSLSTGGNTEAFF.

V and J are TRBV25-1 and TRBJ2-7; 9 nucleotides agree with TRBD1. J lost 5 bases, V lost 5 bases, and 7 bases had no gene match. Germline loops: CDR1 MGHDK, CDR2 SYGVNS. The CDR3 length is 14 residues. The CDR3 sequence: CASSPGTGLNEQYF. The CDR3 nucleotides are TGTGCCAGCAGTCCCGGGACAGGGCTTAACGAGCAGTACTTC.